This T cell receptor (beta chain) emerged from a study of blood T cell repertoires in COVID-19 (dated by TCRdb to between 2020 and 2021). About the full investigation: Collaborator samples came from the United States, Italy and Spain and covered acute and convalescent phases of COVID-19. The material from the prospective study consisted of cDNA or gDNA derived from T cells, B-cell-depleted T cells, or PBMCs. Subjects who had been exposed to COVID-19, were actively infected with it, or had recovered from it provided the deeply sampled blood TCRbeta repertoires that made up the dataset. A freely available public database, intended as a resource for researchers studying the immune response to SARS-CoV-2, is where the repertoires were released. The samples were drawn from two sources: the first 160 participants of the ongoing ImmuneRACE study, and 950 to 1,500 subjects contributed by 6 global collaborators. The sample metadata nearly always contained a de-identified subject ID, COVID-19 status, age in years and sex. Where available, HLA class I and class II types were obtained from metadata supplied by the sample provider rather than from assay-based typing.

Measured from the cysteine to the phenylalanine, the CDR3 is 13 residues long. Only the CDR3 portion is preserved as DNA: 39 bases, with reading frame beginning at the first base. The junction shows trimming of 8 bases on V and 5 bases on J, plus 12 bases between the germline ends. CDR1 and CDR2 are drawn from the germline V gene (reference sequence): MNHNY, SVGAGI. TCRbeta CDR3 regions were amplified from genomic DNA using the immunoSEQ Assay, a bias-controlled multiplex PCR. The original pipeline was this. Nucleated cell counts per sample were estimated from amplification of reference gene primers within the assay. Sequence reads were collapsed and filtered to measure the absolute abundance of every unique TCRbeta CDR3 rearrangement. For each sample, productive Simpson clonality was calculated as the square root of Simpson's diversity index over productive rearrangements. TCRdb stores this immuneACCESS table with in-frame sequences only. Part of the clones is absent; in the studies checked, under half of the shortfall reflects unresolved V genes, and no reason is known for the rest. D and trimming were read from the DNA, whereas the V and J calls and clone size are those reported in that table. Across this sample there are just under 85,000 clones, with around 87% seen only once. Clones ranked in the top ten supply under 8.5% of the sample.

Overall results and qualifications from the work: The amount of clinical and demographic metadata varied by source and participant and was provided uncurated.

Each collaborating institution followed its own protocols to collect whole blood in K2EDTA tubes. Collaborator samples were shipped for TCRbeta analysis as frozen whole blood, isolated PBMCs, or DNA extracted from either sample type. In its sample, this clone was seen once. What antigen it recognizes has not been identified. No qualities accompany the bases; no much larger clone lies one base away. The sample consisted of peripheral blood. The clonotype comes from a man older than 75 with active or convalescent COVID-19. The chain was built from TRBV6-6 and TRBJ2-2, with a weak D call of TRBD1 (5 bases match). The nucleotide sequence reads as follows: TGTGCCAGCGTTGGGGCGCGGACCGGGGAGCTGTTTTTT. Translated, this gives CASVGARTGELFF.